This T cell receptor beta chain is from a study of cytomegalovirus exposure and HLA in healthy donors. Findings of the study overall: Three chains tied to CMV proved CMV antigen-specific in vitro. For most TCR sequences rarity was the rule, although some public TCRs occurred in many donors. First-cohort TCR clusters tended to co-occur in the roughly 120 validation repertoires, a later analysis found. There were about 160 TCR beta chains listed as cytomegalovirus-associated.

This CDR3 contains 13 residues. CDR1 is SGHRS and CDR2 is YFSETQ in the germline V gene. V was pared by 7 bases and J by 5 bases, with 7 bases of the junction left unmatched. Libraries were prepared by immunoSEQ multiplex PCR; TCRdb keeps only in-frame clonotypes and omits some of them. The sample includes 150,000 to 200,000 clones, approximately 80% seen only once; the top ten take less than 8.5%. Concerning this clone: Its specificity is unknown.

The chain links TRBV5-1 to TRBJ2-7; 9 nucleotides agree with TRBD2. The TCR originated in a man aged 18 to 35 in good health and CMV-seropositive. Sequenced material: PBMCs. CDR3 sequence reads: CASGLAGSNEQYF. DNA for the CDR3: TGCGCCAGCGGGCTAGCGGGAAGCAACGAGCAGTACTTC.